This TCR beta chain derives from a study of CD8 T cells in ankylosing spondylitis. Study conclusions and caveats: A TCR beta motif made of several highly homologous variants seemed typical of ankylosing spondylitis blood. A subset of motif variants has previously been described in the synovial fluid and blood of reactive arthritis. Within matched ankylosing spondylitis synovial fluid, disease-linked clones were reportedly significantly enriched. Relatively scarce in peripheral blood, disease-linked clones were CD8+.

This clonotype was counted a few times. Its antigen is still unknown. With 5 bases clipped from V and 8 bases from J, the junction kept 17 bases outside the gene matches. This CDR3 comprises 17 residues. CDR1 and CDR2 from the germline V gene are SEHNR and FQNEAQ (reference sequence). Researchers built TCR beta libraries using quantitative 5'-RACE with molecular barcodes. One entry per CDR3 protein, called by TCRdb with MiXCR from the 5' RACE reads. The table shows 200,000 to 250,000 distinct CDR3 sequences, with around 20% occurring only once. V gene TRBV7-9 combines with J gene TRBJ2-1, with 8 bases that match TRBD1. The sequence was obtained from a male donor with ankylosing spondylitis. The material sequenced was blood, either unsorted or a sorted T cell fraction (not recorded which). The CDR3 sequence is CASSQHQWAGGRDEQFF. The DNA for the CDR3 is TGTGCCAGCAGCCAGCATCAGTGGGCAGGGGGCAGGGATGAGCAGTTCTTC.